A selection of T cell receptor beta chains follows, all from one sample in a study of radiation and T cells in renal cell carcinoma. Clones were sequenced by immunoSEQ multiplex PCR, and TCRdb holds only the in-frame ones, with some missing. The table records 60,000 or so clones, 60% to 85% of them present only once. Sample: blood, taken from a patient whose treatment included radiotherapy and nephrectomy. The origin of the receptors is a man in his sixties with renal cell carcinoma. The CDR3 runs from the conserved cysteine through the conserved F or W. Fields, in order: J gene, clone size, V gene, D gene, CDR3 DNA, CDR3 protein. A D gene is named only where the DNA matches it firmly. Rows may omit the clone size; those that give it use once, few, many or a size class.

>TRBJ1-1|NA|TRBV5-1|TRBD1
TGCGCCAGCAGCTCCGACAGGGGTTGGTCCACTGAAGCTTTCTTT
CASSSDRGWSTEAFF
>TRBJ1-5|NA|TRBV19|TRBD1
TGTGCCAGTAGTGTGTCAGGGGGACTTAGCAATCAGCCCCAGCATTTT
CASSVSGGLSNQPQHF
>TRBJ1-2|NA|TRBV19|NA
TGTGCCAGTAGCCGACCCCCTATTAACTATGGCTACACCTTC
CASSRPPINYGYTF
>TRBJ1-5|NA|TRBV6-6|TRBD1
TGTGCCAGCAGAGGGCCAACAGGGGCAAATCAGCCCCAGCATTTT
CASRGPTGANQPQHF
>TRBJ1-2|NA|TRBV19|TRBD1
TGTGCCAGTAGTGAACAGGGACAGGGAGGTAACTATGGCTACACCTTC
CASSEQGQGGNYGYTF
>TRBJ2-5|once|TRBV7-2|NA
TGTGCCAGCAGCTTGAGGTTGGAAGAGACCCAGTACTTC
CASSLRLEETQYF
>TRBJ2-2|NA|TRBV10-3|NA
TGTGCCGCCAAGGAGGGGACCGGGGAGCTGTTTTTT
CAAKEGTGELFF
>TRBJ2-1|NA|TRBV6-1|TRBD2
TGTGCCAGCGGAGAGACTAGCGGGAGTCCCAATGAGCAGTTCTTC
CASGETSGSPNEQFF
>TRBJ2-2|NA|TRBV5-4|NA
TGTGCCAGCAGCTTGGGCTCTTATAACACCGGGGAGCTGTTTTTT
CASSLGSYNTGELFF
>TRBJ2-1|NA|TRBV4-1|NA
TGCGCCAGCAGCCAAGACCCGACCACTAGGAAGGATGAGCAGTTCTTC
CASSQDPTTRKDEQFF
>TRBJ2-1|NA|TRBV5-1|TRBD2
TGCGCCAGCAGTGTGGGGAGGGACAATGAGCAGTTCTTC
CASSVGRDNEQFF
>TRBJ1-5|NA|TRBV6-1|TRBD1
TGTGCCAGCAGTAGGGACAGGGCGGTTCAGCCCCAGCATTTT
CASSRDRAVQPQHF
>TRBJ2-7|few|TRBV28|NA
TGTGCCAGCAGTTTATTCCGGACGGGGTTGACCTACGAGCAGTACTTC
CASSLFRTGLTYEQYF
>TRBJ2-7|NA|TRBV11-3|TRBD1
TGTGCCAGCAGCTTAAAAGGGGACAGGGGAATCGTGCGATACGAGCAGTACTTC
CASSLKGDRGIVRYEQYF
>TRBJ1-1|NA|TRBV14|TRBD1
TGTGCCAGCAGCTTACGACAGGGCCTCCTCGAAGCTTTCTTT
CASSLRQGLLEAFF
>TRBJ1-1|NA|TRBV7-2|NA
TGTGCCAGCAGGTGGACTCTTGACACTGAAGCTTTCTTT
CASRWTLDTEAFF
>TRBJ2-5|NA|TRBV5-1|NA
TGCGCCAGCAGCGCCGTCGGGAGCAGGGAGACCCAGTACTTC
CASSAVGSRETQYF
>TRBJ1-2|NA|TRBV7-2|NA
TGTGCCAGCAGCTTGGGACTCACGGGCCAAGATAACTATGGCTACACCTTC
CASSLGLTGQDNYGYTF
>TRBJ2-3|few|TRBV7-2|TRBD2
TGTGCCAGCAGCTTTAGCGGGGGGTCCACAGATACGCAGTATTTT
CASSFSGGSTDTQYF
>TRBJ1-1|NA|TRBV5-1|TRBD1
TGCGCCAGCAGCAGGGGACAGGGAAACACTGAAGCTTTCTTT
CASSRGQGNTEAFF
>TRBJ1-4|NA|TRBV19|NA
TGTGCCAGTAGTCTCGGGGCAGACAGAAATGAAAAACTGTTTTTT
CASSLGADRNEKLFF
>TRBJ1-1|NA|TRBV15|TRBD1
TGTGCCACCAGCAGAGGACAGGGTAGAATGAACACTGAAGCTTTCTTT
CATSRGQGRMNTEAFF
>TRBJ1-1|few|TRBV19|NA
TGTGCCAGTAGTAATTGGGAACGGCTGAACACTGAAGCTTTCTTT
CASSNWERLNTEAFF
>TRBJ2-3|few|TRBV19|TRBD2
TGTGCCAGTAGTATAAGGCGACTTTATCCGGGGGGAGATACGCAGTATTTT
CASSIRRLYPGGDTQYF
>TRBJ2-6|NA|TRBV15|NA
TGTGCCACCAGCGAGGCCCCAGATCCTTCTGGGGCCAACGTCCTGACTTTC
CATSEAPDPSGANVLTF
>TRBJ2-3|NA|TRBV7-2|TRBD1
TGTGCCAGCAGCTTGCCTGGGGACAGGGGGGCAGATACGCAGTATTTT
CASSLPGDRGADTQYF
>TRBJ1-5|NA|TRBV28|NA
TGTGCCAGCAGTTTATGGAGGGATCGCAATCAGCCCCAGCATTTT
CASSLWRDRNQPQHF
>TRBJ2-1|NA|TRBV18|NA
TGTGCCAGCTCACCAAACGTGGGAGGCAATGAGCAGTTCTTC
CASSPNVGGNEQFF
>TRBJ1-3|once|TRBV30|NA
TGTGCCTGGAGTGTAGAGGGAGTTTCTGGAAACACCATATATTTT
CAWSVEGVSGNTIYF
>TRBJ1-5|NA|TRBV19|TRBD1
TGTGCCACCATACAGGGGGCGGGGCAGCCCCAGCATTTT
CATIQGAGQPQHF
>TRBJ2-2|few|TRBV7-7|TRBD1
TGTGCCAGCAGCTTGTCAGGGGGCGCGGGCACCGGGGAGCTGTTTTTT
CASSLSGGAGTGELFF
>TRBJ2-5|medium-sized|TRBV29-1|NA
TGCAGCGTTGATATAGGACAGCGAAACTTC
CSVDIGQRNF
>TRBJ2-5|NA|TRBV6-1|TRBD1
TGTGCCAGCAGTCTGGGACAGCAAGAGACCCAGTACTTC
CASSLGQQETQYF
>TRBJ2-7|NA|TRBV14|TRBD2
TGTGCCAGCAGCCAGTCACGGGACTATCGATCCTACGAGCAGTACTTC
CASSQSRDYRSYEQYF
>TRBJ1-4|NA|TRBV7-2|NA
TGTGCCAGCAGCCCAGAACAGTTAAATGAAAAACTGTTTTTT
CASSPEQLNEKLFF
>TRBJ1-4|NA|TRBV6-5|TRBD1
TGTGCCAGCAACTTACAGGGGGCTAATGAAAAACTGTTTTTT
CASNLQGANEKLFF
>TRBJ1-2|few|TRBV4-3|NA
TGCGCCAGCAGCCAAGACTTTACACAGAACTATGGCTACACCTTC
CASSQDFTQNYGYTF
>TRBJ1-2|once|TRBV5-4|NA
TGTGCCAGCAGCTCAGGGCCGGCTTGGGAAGGCTACACCTTC
CASSSGPAWEGYTF
>TRBJ1-1|NA|TRBV29-1|NA
TGCAGCGTTGTTGGAGGGGGTCGAACTGAAGCTTTCTTT
CSVVGGGRTEAFF
>TRBJ2-2|NA|TRBV2|NA
TGTGCCAGCACATTGGCGGACCTAAACACCGGGGAGCTGTTTTTT
CASTLADLNTGELFF
>TRBJ1-2|NA|TRBV11-2|TRBD1
TGTGCCAGCAGCTCGGGGACAGATTACACCTTC
CASSSGTDYTF
>TRBJ2-3|NA|TRBV6-6|NA
TGTGCCAGCAGTGCCTTATCGGGCACAGATACGCAGTATTTT
CASSALSGTDTQYF
>TRBJ2-7|NA|TRBV7-2|NA
TGTGCCAGCAGCTTATTTCAGGGAAGCGAGCAGTACTTC
CASSLFQGSEQYF
>TRBJ1-6|NA|TRBV30|NA
TGTGCCTGGGAACCTGGTAGTTCACCCCTCCACTTT
CAWEPGSSPLHF
>TRBJ2-5|NA|TRBV5-1|TRBD2
TGCGCCAGCAGCTTGCGGGGGACTAGCGGGGCGTACCAAGAGACCCAGTACTTC
CASSLRGTSGAYQETQYF
>TRBJ2-5|NA|TRBV29-1|TRBD2
TGCAGCGTTGAAGAGTCTAGCGGGGGGGAGACCCAGTACTTC
CSVEESSGGETQYF
>TRBJ2-2|NA|TRBV19|TRBD1
TGTGCCAGTAGTCCACGACAGGGGACGAACACCGGGGAGCTGTTTTTT
CASSPRQGTNTGELFF
>TRBJ1-2|NA|TRBV30|NA
TGTGCCTGGAGTGTATCTGGAGGGTCTAACTATGGCTACACCTTC
CAWSVSGGSNYGYTF
>TRBJ2-3|NA|TRBV5-1|TRBD2
TGCGCCAGCAGCTTGGACGGGGGGGGCACAGATACGCAGTATTTT
CASSLDGGGTDTQYF
>TRBJ2-3|NA|TRBV7-9|TRBD1
TGTGCCAGCAGTTCCGGCCCGGACAGGGGGACAGATACGCAGTATTTT
CASSSGPDRGTDTQYF